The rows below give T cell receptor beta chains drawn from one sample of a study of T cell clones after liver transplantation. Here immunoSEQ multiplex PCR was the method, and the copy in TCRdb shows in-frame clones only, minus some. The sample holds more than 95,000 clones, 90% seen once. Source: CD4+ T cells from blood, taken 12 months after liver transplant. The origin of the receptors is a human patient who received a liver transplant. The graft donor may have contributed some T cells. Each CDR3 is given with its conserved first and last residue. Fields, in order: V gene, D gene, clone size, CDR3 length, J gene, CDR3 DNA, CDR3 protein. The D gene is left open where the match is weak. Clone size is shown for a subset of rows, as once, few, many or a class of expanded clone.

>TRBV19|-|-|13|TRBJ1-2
TGTGCCAGTAGTATAACAGGTCCGTATGGCTACACCTTC
CASSITGPYGYTF
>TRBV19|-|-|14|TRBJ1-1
TGTGCCAGTAGTCCAGGGACAACCTGGTCTGAAGCTTTCTTT
CASSPGTTWSEAFF
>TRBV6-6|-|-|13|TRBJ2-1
TGTGCCAGCGGACGGGGAAAAGGACTGCCCTCGTTCTTC
CASGRGKGLPSFF
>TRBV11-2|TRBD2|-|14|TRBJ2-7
TGTGCCAGCAGCTTACCGGGAGGGGCCTACGAGCAGTACTTC
CASSLPGGAYEQYF
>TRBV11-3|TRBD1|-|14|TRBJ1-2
TGTGCCAGCAGCTGGACAGGTTCTAACTATGGCTACACCTTC
CASSWTGSNYGYTF
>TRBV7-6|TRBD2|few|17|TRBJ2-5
TGTGCCAGCAGCCACGGACTAGCGGGAGGGCCTCAAGAGACCCAGTACTTC
CASSHGLAGGPQETQYF
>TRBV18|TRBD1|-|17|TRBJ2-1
TGTGCCAGCTCACAGCTGCTACCGTGGGACAGAAACAATGAGCAGTTCTTC
CASSQLLPWDRNNEQFF
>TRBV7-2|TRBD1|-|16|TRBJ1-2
TGTGCCAGCAGCCGGACAGGGGCCCCCACTAACTATGGCTACACCTTC
CASSRTGAPTNYGYTF
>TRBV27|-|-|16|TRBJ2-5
TGTGCCAGCAGTTTATCGCCAGGGTTTCAGGGAGAGACCCAGTACTTC
CASSLSPGFQGETQYF
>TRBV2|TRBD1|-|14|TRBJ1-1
TGTGCCAGCAGGGTGACAGGGGGGAGCACTGAAGCTTTCTTT
CASRVTGGSTEAFF
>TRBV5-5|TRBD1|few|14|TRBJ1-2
TGTGCCAGCAGCTTGACAGGGGGAGGCTATGGCTACACCTTC
CASSLTGGGYGYTF
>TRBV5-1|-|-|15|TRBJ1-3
TGCGCCAGCAGCTTGCAAGGGCTCTCTGGAAACACCATATATTTT
CASSLQGLSGNTIYF
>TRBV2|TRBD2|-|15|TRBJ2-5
TGTGCCAGCAGTGGAACTAGCGGCGGGCAAGAGACCCAGTACTTC
CASSGTSGGQETQYF
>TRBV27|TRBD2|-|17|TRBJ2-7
TGTGCCAGCACTCGTGTGGTAGGCGGGAGCCCCTCCTACGAGCAGTACTTC
CASTRVVGGSPSYEQYF
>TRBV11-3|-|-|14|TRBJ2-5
TGTGCCAGCAGCCGGCCTCAGGGGCTAGAGACCCAGTACTTC
CASSRPQGLETQYF
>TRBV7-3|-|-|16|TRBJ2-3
TGTGCCAGCAGCTTAGACCAACGAGGGGGGACAGATACGCAGTATTTT
CASSLDQRGGTDTQYF
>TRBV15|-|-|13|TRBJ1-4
TGTGCCACCAGCGTGCTGGGTCCCGGCGGACTGTTTTTT
CATSVLGPGGLFF
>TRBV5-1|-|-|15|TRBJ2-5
TGCGCCAGCGGATTGTCCCCGGGCCTAAAAGAGACCCAGTACTTC
CASGLSPGLKETQYF
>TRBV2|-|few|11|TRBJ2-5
TGTGCCAGCAGTGCAGGCGAGACCCAGTACTTC
CASSAGETQYF
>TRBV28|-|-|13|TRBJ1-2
TGTGCCAGCACCTACAGGGTCGGCTATGGCTACACCTTC
CASTYRVGYGYTF
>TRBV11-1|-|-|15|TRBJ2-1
TGTGCCAGCAGCCCGACAGGAGCTTTCTACAATGAGCAGTTCTTC
CASSPTGAFYNEQFF
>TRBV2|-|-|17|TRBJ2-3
TGTGCCAGCAGTGAAGAGGACCTGGGACTGAACACAGATACGCAGTATTTT
CASSEEDLGLNTDTQYF
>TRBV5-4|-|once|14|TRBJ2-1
TGTGCCAGCAGCAACCGTGGAGGGCCTGTTGAGCAGTTCTTC
CASSNRGGPVEQFF
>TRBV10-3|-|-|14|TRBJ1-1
TGTGCCATCAGTGAGTCTGGACAAGACACTGAAGCTTTCTTT
CAISESGQDTEAFF
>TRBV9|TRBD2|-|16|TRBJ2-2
TGTGCCAGCAGCGTAGGACTAGCGGGGAACACCGGGGAGCTGTTTTTT
CASSVGLAGNTGELFF
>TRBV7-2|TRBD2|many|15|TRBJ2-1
TGTGCCAGCAGCTTACAGACTAGCGGGAACAATGAGCAGTTCTTC
CASSLQTSGNNEQFF
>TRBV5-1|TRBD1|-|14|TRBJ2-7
TGCGCCAGCAGCTTGGGACAGGGGGCCTACGAGCAGTACTTC
CASSLGQGAYEQYF
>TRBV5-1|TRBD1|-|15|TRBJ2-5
TGCGCCAGCAGCTTGGGTGACAGGGGGCAAGAGACCCAGTACTTC
CASSLGDRGQETQYF
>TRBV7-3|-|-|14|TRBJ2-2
TGTGCCAGCAGCCCCCGACACAACACCGGGGAGCTGTTTTTT
CASSPRHNTGELFF
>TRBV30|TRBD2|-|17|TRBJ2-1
TGTGCCTGGAGTGGCCTAGCGGGAAGAGATTCCTACAATGAGCAGTTCTTC
CAWSGLAGRDSYNEQFF
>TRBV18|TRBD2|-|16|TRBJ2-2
TGTGCCAGCTCCCGATCTAGCGGAAGCAACACCGGGGAGCTGTTTTTT
CASSRSSGSNTGELFF
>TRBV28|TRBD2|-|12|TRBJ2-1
TGTGCCAGCAGCCGGGAGGCTTACGAGCAGTTCTTC
CASSREAYEQFF
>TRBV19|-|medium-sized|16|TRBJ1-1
TGTGCCAGTAGGCTGGAGGGACCCGCCGTGAACACTGAAGCTTTCTTT
CASRLEGPAVNTEAFF
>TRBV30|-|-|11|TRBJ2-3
TGTGCCTGGAGGACGGGAGATACGCAGTATTTT
CAWRTGDTQYF
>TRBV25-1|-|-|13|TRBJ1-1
TGTGCCAGCAGTGGGACAAAGAACACTGAAGCTTTCTTT
CASSGTKNTEAFF
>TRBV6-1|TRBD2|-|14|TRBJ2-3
TGTGCCAGCAGAAGCGGGAGGGTAACAGATACGCAGTATTTT
CASRSGRVTDTQYF
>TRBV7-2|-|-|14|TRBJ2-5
TGTGCCAGCAGCTTAGCGGGAGCCTTGGAGACCCAGTACTTC
CASSLAGALETQYF
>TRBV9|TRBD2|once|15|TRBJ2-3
TGTGCCAGCAGCGTAGGGACTAGCGGGGCAGATACGCAGTATTTT
CASSVGTSGADTQYF
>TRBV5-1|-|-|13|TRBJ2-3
TGCGCCAGCATCCCGGCAGGTACCGATACGCAGTATTTT
CASIPAGTDTQYF
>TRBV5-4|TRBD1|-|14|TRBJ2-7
TGTGCCAGCAGCTTGAACAGGGGGTCATACGAGCAGTACTTC
CASSLNRGSYEQYF
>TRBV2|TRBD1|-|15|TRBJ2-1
TGTGCCAGCAGTGAATCGCCAGGGGGCATCAATGAGCAGTTCTTC
CASSESPGGINEQFF
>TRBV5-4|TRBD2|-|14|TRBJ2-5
TGTGCCAGCAGCTTGACTAGCGGGAGTGAGACCCAGTACTTC
CASSLTSGSETQYF
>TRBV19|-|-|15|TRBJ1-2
TGTGCCAGTAGATCTACGGGATTGAGGGCCTATGGCTACACCTTC
CASRSTGLRAYGYTF
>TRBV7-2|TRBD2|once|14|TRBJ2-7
TGTGCCAGCAGCTTGGCGGGGGGGACGGACGAGCAGTACTTC
CASSLAGGTDEQYF
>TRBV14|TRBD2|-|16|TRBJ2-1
TGTGCCAGCAGCCGATCAGGGACTAGGGGTTACAATGAGCAGTTCTTC
CASSRSGTRGYNEQFF
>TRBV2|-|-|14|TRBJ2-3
TGTGCCAGCGGACTTCGACAGGGCACAGATACGCAGTATTTT
CASGLRQGTDTQYF
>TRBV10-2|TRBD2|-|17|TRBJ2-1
TGCGCCAGCAGTGGCGGAGGGACTAGTTTCACCTACAATGAGCAGTTCTTC
CASSGGGTSFTYNEQFF
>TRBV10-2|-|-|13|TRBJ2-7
TGCGCCAGCAGGTCTAACGAGGGTCTCTGGCAGTACTTC
CASRSNEGLWQYF
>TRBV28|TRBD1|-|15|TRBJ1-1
TGTGCCAGCAGTTTTACCAGGGGGCCAAGAACTGAAGCTTTCTTT
CASSFTRGPRTEAFF
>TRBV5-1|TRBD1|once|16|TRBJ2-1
TGCGCCAGCGGACCGGGTGGGGCAGGGGGTCCAAATGAGCAGTTCTTC
CASGPGGAGGPNEQFF
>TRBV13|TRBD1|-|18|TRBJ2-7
TGTGCCAGCAGCTCTACCTTGGTTCCGGGACAGGCGAAAGACGAGCAGTACTTC
CASSSTLVPGQAKDEQYF
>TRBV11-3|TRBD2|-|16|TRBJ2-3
TGTGCCAGCAGCTTAATGACTAGCGGGACTCCAGATACGCAGTATTTT
CASSLMTSGTPDTQYF
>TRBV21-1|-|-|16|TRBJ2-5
TGTGCCAGCAGCAAACCCTCGAATGGCAGGGTACAGACCCAGTACTTC
CASSKPSNGRVQTQYF